Below are 17 T cell receptor beta chains sequenced from a single sample in a study of early T cells in non-severe SARS-CoV-2 infection. TCRdb passed the 5' RACE reads through MiXCR, listing each CDR3 protein once. The sample has some 58,000 distinct CDR3 sequences, approximately 10% seen once. The starting material was whole blood, obtained at baseline. All receptors come from an adult who was a healthcare worker with PCR-confirmed SARS-CoV-2 infection or an uninfected control (not recorded which).

This clonotype was seen repeatedly, ten times or more. This chain joins TRBV6-2 or TRBV6-3 and TRBJ2-7, with D possibly called TRBD1 or TRBD2 (5 bases each). The length of the CDR3 is 12 residues. V was shortened by 6 bases and J by 4 bases, with 10 bases between the two germline ends. Germline V CDR1 and CDR2: MNHEY, SVGEGT. The CDR3, as DNA: TGTGCCAGCAGCTGGGGACGGTACGAGCAGTACTTC. Its protein is CASSWGRYEQYF.

The chain recombines TRBV6-4 with TRBJ2-3; 15 nucleotides align to TRBD2. The CDR3 sequence is 19 residues long. Germline V gives CDR1 MRHNA, CDR2 SNTAGT. V was pared by 3 bases and J by 3 bases, with 10 bases of the junction left unmatched. The CDR3 protein is CASSDQGLAGGPTTDTQYF. The CDR3 coding sequence is TGTGCCAGCAGTGATCAAGGACTAGCGGGGGGGCCAACGACAGATACGCAGTATTTT.

The genes are TRBV30 and TRBJ1-3, with 7 bases that match TRBD1. Trimming cost V 1 base and J 4 bases; bases outside gene matches: 4. There are 14 residues in the CDR3. The germline CDR1 and CDR2 sequences are GTSNPN and SVGIG (reference sequence). CDR3 loop: CAWSGQGGGNTIYF. In DNA form, the CDR3 reads TGTGCCTGGAGTGGACAGGGAGGCGGAAACACCATATATTTT. Variable domain in full (rest from reference TRBV30 and TRBJ1-3): SQTIHQWPATLVQPVGSPLSLECTVEGTSNPNLYWYRQAAGRGLQLLFYSVGIGQISSEVPQNLSASRPQDRQFILSSKKLLLSDSGFYLCAWSGQGGGNTIYFGEGSWLTVV.

The chain is built from TRBV6-2 or TRBV6-3 and TRBJ1-1; D is ambiguous. The CDR3 extends over 14 amino acids. The V end lost 5 bases, the J end lost 0 bases, and 10 bases lay between the germline ends. Per germline, CDR1 MNHEY and CDR2 SVGEGT. The CDR3 region has the DNA TGTGCCAGCAGTCCCGGGTCTTTGAACACTGAAGCTTTCTTT. It yields the protein CASSPGSLNTEAFF.

This clonotype was picked up a small number of times. CDR3 coding DNA: TGTGCCAGCAGCTTGGACACCAGGGGGCGAGAAGCTTTCTTT. This translates into CASSLDTRGREAFF. The chain is built from TRBV5-6 and TRBJ1-1; 8 bases line up with TRBD1. With 0 bases clipped from V and 8 bases from J, the junction kept 6 bases outside the gene matches. From germline, CDR1 is SGHDT and CDR2 YYEEEE. The CDR3 sequence is 14 residues long.

This clonotype was seen more than once but under ten times. The chain employs TRBV5-1 and TRBJ1-2, with no clear D. Between the trimmed V and J ends, which lost 0 bases and 0 bases, there was a span of 6 bases. CDR1 SGHRS and CDR2 YFSETQ come from the germline V gene. There are 14 residues in the CDR3. CDR3 in amino acids: CASSLEQSNYGYTF. The CDR3 DNA is TGCGCCAGCAGCTTGGAACAGTCTAACTATGGCTACACCTTC.

The chain joins TRBV2 to TRBJ2-3; TRBD2 matches 11 bases. From germline, CDR1 is SNHLY and CDR2 FYNNEI. The CDR3 has 15 amino acids. J was trimmed by 1 base and V by 8 bases; bases with no gene match: 5. The CDR3 nucleotides are TGTGCCAGCGGGAGACTAGCGGGACGCACAGATACGCAGTATTTT. Protein product: CASGRLAGRTDTQYF.

This chain connects TRBV11-2 to TRBJ2-3; 10 nucleotides line up with TRBD2. J was trimmed by 3 bases and V by 0 bases; bases with no gene match: 6. CDR1 is SGHAT and CDR2 is FQNNGV in the germline V gene. This CDR3 has 17 residues. CDR3: CASSLDSGGALTDTQYF. CDR3 DNA: TGTGCCAGCAGCTTAGACAGCGGGGGGGCTTTGACAGATACGCAGTATTTT.

This clonotype has more than one count but fewer than ten. The chain has TRBV9 and TRBJ1-1, with 8 bases that match TRBD1. Trimming removed 2 bases from V and 4 bases from J; junction bases left unmatched: 4. The CDR3 extends over 14 amino acids. Germline assignment: CDR1 SGDLS and CDR2 YYNGEE. CDR3 in amino acids: CASSVLGTGTEAFF. The DNA of the CDR3 is TGTGCCAGCAGCGTCCTGGGGACAGGCACTGAAGCTTTCTTT.

There are a few counts of this clonotype. DNA of the CDR3: TGCAGCGCCCAGGGACAGGACGGCACTGAAGCTTTCTTT. As protein: CSAQGQDGTEAFF. The chain has TRBV29-1 and TRBJ1-1; 8 nucleotides agree with TRBD1. The germline CDR1 and CDR2 sequences are SQVTM and ANQGSEA. V shed 7 bases and J 4 bases; nucleotides not matched to a gene: 8. CDR3 length equals 13 residues. The entire variable domain, with the rest obtained from reference TRBV29-1 and TRBJ1-1, is as follows: SAVISQKPSRDICQRGTSLTIQCQVDSQVTMMFWYRQQPGQSLTLIATANQGSEATYESGFVIDKFPISRPNLTFSTLTVSNMSPEDSSIYLCSAQGQDGTEAFFGQGTRLTVV.

This clonotype was detected many times. The gene calls are TRBV2 and TRBJ2-2; tentatively, D is TRBD1 (5 bases). In germline, CDR1 is SNHLY, CDR2 FYNNEI. The germline V and J ends were trimmed by 7 bases and 1 base, with 13 bases remaining between them. This CDR3 is built from 15 residues. CDR3 sequence reads: CASKWTSLNTGELFF. Written as DNA, the CDR3 is TGTGCCAGCAAGTGGACAAGCCTGAACACCGGGGAGCTGTTTTTT.

The V gene is TRBV6-5, the J gene TRBJ2-3; perhaps D is TRBD1 or TRBD2 (6 bases each). Deletions cut 2 bases from V and 0 bases from J, with 12 bases between. The CDR3 consists of 16 residues. CDR1 MNHEY and CDR2 SVGAGI come from the germline V gene. The CDR3 region has the DNA TGTGCCAGCAGTTACCAGAAGGGGGGAAGCACAGATACGCAGTATTTT. Translated, it gives CASSYQKGGSTDTQYF.

This clonotype was observed a single time. The genes are TRBV7-2 and TRBJ1-6; D uncertain. There are 13 residues in the CDR3. V was cut by 9 bases and J by 8 bases, with 14 bases left in between. Per germline, CDR1 SGHTA and CDR2 FQGNSA. This CDR3 is CASRPLLDSPLHF. The CDR3, as DNA: TGTGCCAGTCGGCCCTTGTTGGATTCACCCCTCCACTTT.

The chain uses TRBV5-6 and TRBJ2-7, with D maybe TRBD2 (5 bases). Trimming took off 5 bases at V and 2 bases at J, with 14 bases between the two ends. Per the germline V gene, CDR1 is SGHDT and CDR2 is YYEEEE. The CDR3 is 14 residues long. CDR3 nucleotide sequence: TGTGCCAGCAGTAGGCTAGCTTTCCCCTACGAGCAGTACTTC. Its protein is CASSRLAFPYEQYF.

The V and J genes are TRBV30 and TRBJ1-4; D call uncertain. This CDR3 comprises 10 residues. V lost 7 bases and J lost 7, with 7 bases in between. CDR1 is GTSNPN and CDR2 is SVGIG in the germline V gene (reference sequence). CDR3 nucleotide sequence: TGTGCCTTTTCCGGTGAAAAACTGTTTTTT. This codes for CAFSGEKLFF.

This clonotype came up a few times. The chain couples TRBV4-3 to TRBJ1-1; 7 positions match TRBD1. Germline V gene sequence: CDR1 LGHNA, CDR2 YSLEER. This CDR3 region has 15 residues. J lost 12 bases, V lost 4 bases, and 17 bases had no gene match. CDR3 in DNA: TGCGCCAGCAGCCTTACCCCGACAGGGTCCCGTTCGACTTTCTTT. This encodes CASSLTPTGSRSTFF.

The V gene is TRBV15, the J gene TRBJ2-7; 9 bases are a match to TRBD1. Germline loops: CDR1 LNHNV, CDR2 YYDKDF (reference sequence). The CDR3 is 14 residues long. V trimming: 6 bases; J trimming: 1 base; junction bases outside the gene matches: 4. The CDR3 here is CATSRDRDSYEQYF. For the CDR3, the DNA is TGTGCCACCAGTAGGGACAGGGATTCCTACGAGCAGTACTTC. Filled out from reference TRBV15 and TRBJ2-7, the complete variable domain reads DAMVIQNPRYQVTQFGKPVTLSCSQTLNHNVMYWYQQKSSQAPKLLFHYYDKDFNNEADTPDNFQSRRPNTSFCFLDIRSPGLGDTAMYLCATSRDRDSYEQYFGPGTRLTVT.